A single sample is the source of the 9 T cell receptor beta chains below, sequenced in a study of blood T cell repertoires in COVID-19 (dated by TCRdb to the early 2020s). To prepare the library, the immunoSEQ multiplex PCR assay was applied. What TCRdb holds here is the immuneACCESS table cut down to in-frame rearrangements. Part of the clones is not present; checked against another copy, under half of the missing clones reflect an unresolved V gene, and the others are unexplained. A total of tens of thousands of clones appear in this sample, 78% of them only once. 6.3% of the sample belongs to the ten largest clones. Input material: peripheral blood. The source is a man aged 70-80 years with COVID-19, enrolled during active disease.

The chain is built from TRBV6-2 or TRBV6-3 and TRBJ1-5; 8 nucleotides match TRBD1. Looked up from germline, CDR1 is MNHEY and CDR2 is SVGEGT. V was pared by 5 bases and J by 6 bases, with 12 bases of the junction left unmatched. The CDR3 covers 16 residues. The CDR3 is CASSTYGQGEGQPQHF. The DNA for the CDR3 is TGTGCCAGCAGTACGTACGGACAGGGAGAAGGTCAGCCCCAGCATTTT.

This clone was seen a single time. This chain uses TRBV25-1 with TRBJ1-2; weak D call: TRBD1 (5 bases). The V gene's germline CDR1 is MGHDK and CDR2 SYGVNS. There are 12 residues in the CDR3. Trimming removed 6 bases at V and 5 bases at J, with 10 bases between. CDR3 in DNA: TGTGCCAGCAGCGACGACAGATATGGCTACACCTTC. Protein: CASSDDRYGYTF.

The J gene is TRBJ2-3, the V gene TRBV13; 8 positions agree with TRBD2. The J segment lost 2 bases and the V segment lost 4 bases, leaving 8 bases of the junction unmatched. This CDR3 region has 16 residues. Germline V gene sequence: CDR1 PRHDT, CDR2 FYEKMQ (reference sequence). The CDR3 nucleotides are TGTGCCAGCAGCTCCATGACTAGCGAGTCCACAGATACGCAGTATTTT. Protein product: CASSSMTSESTDTQYF.

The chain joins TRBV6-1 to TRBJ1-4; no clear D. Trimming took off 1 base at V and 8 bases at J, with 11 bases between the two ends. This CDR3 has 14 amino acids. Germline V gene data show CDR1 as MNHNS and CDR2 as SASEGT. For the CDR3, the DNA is TGTGCCAGCAGTGAAGGAGGAGGGTTCGAAAAACTGTTTTTT. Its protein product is CASSEGGGFEKLFF.

In DNA form, the CDR3 reads TGTGCCAGCAGGCGGGATGTGGGGGTTGAGACCCAGTACTTC. Its protein product is CASRRDVGVETQYF. The V and J genes are TRBV28 and TRBJ2-5; weak D call: TRBD2 (6 bases). The CDR3 spans 14 residues. In germline, CDR1 is MDHEN, CDR2 SYDVKM. Between the trimmed V and J ends, which lost 6 bases and 5 bases, there was a span of 16 bases.

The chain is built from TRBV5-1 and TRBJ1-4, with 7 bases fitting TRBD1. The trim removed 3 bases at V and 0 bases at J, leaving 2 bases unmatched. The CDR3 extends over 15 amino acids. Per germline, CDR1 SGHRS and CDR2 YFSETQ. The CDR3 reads CASSSTGATNEKLFF. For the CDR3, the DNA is TGCGCCAGCAGCTCCACAGGGGCAACTAATGAAAAACTGTTTTTT.

The CDR3 spells CASSMAQNSPLHF. CDR3 coding DNA: TGTGCCAGCAGTATGGCCCAGAATTCACCCCTCCACTTT. The chain recombines TRBV7-2 with TRBJ1-6; D uncertain. V was trimmed by 6 bases and J by 7 bases, leaving 10 bases between them. The CDR3 covers 13 residues. In germline, CDR1 is SGHTA, CDR2 FQGNSA. The entire variable domain, with the rest obtained from reference TRBV7-2 and TRBJ1-6, is as follows: GAGVSQSPSNKVTEKGKDVELRCDPISGHTALYWYRQSLGQGLEFLIYFQGNSAPDKSGLPSDRFSAERTGGSVSTLTIQRTQQEDSAVYLCASSMAQNSPLHFGNGTRLTVT.

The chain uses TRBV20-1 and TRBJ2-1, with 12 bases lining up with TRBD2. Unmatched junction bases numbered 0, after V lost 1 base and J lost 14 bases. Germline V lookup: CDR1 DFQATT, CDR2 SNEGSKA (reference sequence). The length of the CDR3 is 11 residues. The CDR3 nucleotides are TGCAGTGCTAGAGGGACTAGCGGGAAGTTCTTC. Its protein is CSARGTSGKFF.

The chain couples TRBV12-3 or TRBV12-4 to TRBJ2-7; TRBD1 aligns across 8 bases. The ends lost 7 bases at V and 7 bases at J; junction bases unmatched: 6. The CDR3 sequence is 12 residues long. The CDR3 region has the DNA TGTGCCAGCAAGACCGGGACAGGTGAGCAGTACTTC. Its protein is CASKTGTGEQYF.